This TCR beta chain was obtained from a study of cytomegalovirus exposure and HLA in healthy donors. On this clone: Its specificity is unknown.

CDR1 and CDR2 (germline): LNHDA, SQIVND (reference sequence). This CDR3 contains 15 residues. V lost 6 bases and J lost 1, with 15 bases in between. 13 Jbeta primers and 60 Vbeta primers were used for the PCR. The assay was immunoSEQ multiplex PCR, and TCRdb's table has in-frame clones only and misses some. Recorded for this sample: approximately 58,000 clones. Broader study findings: Among CMV-associated TCR beta chains, most appeared HLA-restricted in a later analysis. Per published reports, the classifier diagnosed cytomegalovirus status with high specificity and sensitivity. Later findings reportedly placed an Asian-associated ancestry cluster below the approximately 620-donor mean for N-insertions.

In nominal health when sampled, donors likely had unrecorded immune exposures nonetheless. J is TRBJ1-1 and V is TRBV19, with D uncertain. This receptor was obtained from a woman between 45 and 60 years old in good health and CMV-seropositive. The sample was PBMCs. CDR3 DNA sequence: TGTGCCAGTAGATCCCCCGGAGCGGCGAACACTGAAGCTTTCTTT. It yields the protein CASRSPGAANTEAFF. The whole variable domain, remainder taken from reference TRBV19 and TRBJ1-1, is DGGITQSPKYLFRKEGQNVTLSCEQNLNHDAMYWYRQDPGQGLRLIYYSQIVNDFQKGDIAEGYSVSREKKESFPLTVTSAQKNPTAFYLCASRSPGAANTEAFFGQGTRLTVV.